The present TCR beta chain was sequenced within a study of blood T cells in healthy people across ages. As concerns this clonotype: Its antigen is not known.

The use of a sample-barcoded 5' primer and a J-beta primer mix characterized a second PCR of about 7 to 12 cycles. TCRdb ran MiXCR on the 5' RACE reads and lists one entry per CDR3 protein. The repertoire holds some 370,000 distinct CDR3 sequences, about half seen once, with 51% in the top ten. Notes on the study in general: The study regarded diversity estimates from one million T cells as underestimates.

CDR3 length equals 15 residues. The germline V gene has CDR1 GTSNPN and CDR2 SVGIG (reference sequence). Trimming shortened V by 2 bases and J by 6 bases, and 20 bases separated the two germline ends. The chain carries TRBV30 and TRBJ2-7; D is perhaps TRBD1 (8 bases). The receptor was isolated from a man in his 60s in good health. The sample taken for sequencing was blood. The CDR3 is CAWSIRTGRVTEQYF. CDR3 coding DNA: TGTGCCTGGAGTATCCGGACAGGGAGGGTCACCGAGCAGTACTTC.